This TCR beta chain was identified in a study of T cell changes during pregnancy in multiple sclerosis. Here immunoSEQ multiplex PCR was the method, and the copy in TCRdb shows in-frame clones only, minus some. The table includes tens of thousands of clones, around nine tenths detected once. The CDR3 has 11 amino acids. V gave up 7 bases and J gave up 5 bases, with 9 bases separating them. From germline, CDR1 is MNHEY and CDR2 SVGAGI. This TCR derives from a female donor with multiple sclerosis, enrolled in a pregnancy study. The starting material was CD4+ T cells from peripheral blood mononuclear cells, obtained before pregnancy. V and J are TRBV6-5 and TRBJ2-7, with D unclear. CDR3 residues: CASTNRDEQYF. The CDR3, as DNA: TGTGCCAGCACCAACCGGGACGAGCAGTACTTC.